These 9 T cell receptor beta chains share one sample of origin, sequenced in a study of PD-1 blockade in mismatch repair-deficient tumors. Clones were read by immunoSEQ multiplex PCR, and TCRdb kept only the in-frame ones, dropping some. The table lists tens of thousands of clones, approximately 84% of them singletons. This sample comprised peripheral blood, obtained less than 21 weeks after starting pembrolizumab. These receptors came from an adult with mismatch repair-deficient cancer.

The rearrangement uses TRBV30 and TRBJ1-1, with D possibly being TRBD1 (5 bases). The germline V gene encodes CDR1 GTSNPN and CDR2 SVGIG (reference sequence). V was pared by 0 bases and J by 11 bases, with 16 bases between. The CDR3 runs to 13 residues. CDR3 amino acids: CAWSVGSGGGAFF. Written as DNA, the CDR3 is TGTGCCTGGAGTGTGGGATCCGGGGGAGGGGCTTTCTTT.

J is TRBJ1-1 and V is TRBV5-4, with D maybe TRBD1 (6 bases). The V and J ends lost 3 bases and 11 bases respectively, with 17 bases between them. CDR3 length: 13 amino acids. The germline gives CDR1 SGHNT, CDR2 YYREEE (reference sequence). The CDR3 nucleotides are TGTGCCAGCAGCTCAACAGGGCCTGGAGGGGCTTTCTTT. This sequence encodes CASSSTGPGGAFF.

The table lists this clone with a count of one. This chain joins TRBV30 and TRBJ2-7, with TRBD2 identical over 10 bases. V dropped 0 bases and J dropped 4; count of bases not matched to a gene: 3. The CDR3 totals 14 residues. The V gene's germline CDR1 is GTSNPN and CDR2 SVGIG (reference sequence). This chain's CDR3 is CAWSVLAGAYEQYF. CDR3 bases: TGTGCCTGGAGTGTCCTAGCGGGAGCATACGAGCAGTACTTC.

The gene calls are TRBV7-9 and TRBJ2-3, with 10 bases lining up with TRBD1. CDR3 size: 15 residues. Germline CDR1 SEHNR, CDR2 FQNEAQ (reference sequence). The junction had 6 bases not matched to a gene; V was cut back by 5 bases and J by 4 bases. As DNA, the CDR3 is TGTGCCAGCAGCCCCGGGACAGGGGAGGCAGATACGCAGTATTTT. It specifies CASSPGTGEADTQYF.

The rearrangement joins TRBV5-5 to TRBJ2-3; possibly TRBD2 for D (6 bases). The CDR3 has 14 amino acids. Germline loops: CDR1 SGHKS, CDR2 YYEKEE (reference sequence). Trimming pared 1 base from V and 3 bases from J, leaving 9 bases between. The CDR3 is CASSLWRGTDTQYF. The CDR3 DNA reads TGTGCCAGCAGCTTGTGGAGGGGTACAGATACGCAGTATTTT. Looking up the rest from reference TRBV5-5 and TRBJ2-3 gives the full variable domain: DAGVTQSPTHLIKTRGQQVTLRCSPISGHKSVSWYQQVLGQGPQFIFQYYEKEERGRGNFPDRFSARQFPNYSSELNVNALLLGDSALYLCASSLWRGTDTQYFGPGTRLTVL.

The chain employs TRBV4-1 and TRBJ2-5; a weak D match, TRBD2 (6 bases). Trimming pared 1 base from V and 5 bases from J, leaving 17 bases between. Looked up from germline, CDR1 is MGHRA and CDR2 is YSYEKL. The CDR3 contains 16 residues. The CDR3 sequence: CASSQVESPGRETQYF. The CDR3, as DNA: TGCGCCAGCAGCCAAGTAGAATCTCCAGGGAGGGAGACCCAGTACTTC.

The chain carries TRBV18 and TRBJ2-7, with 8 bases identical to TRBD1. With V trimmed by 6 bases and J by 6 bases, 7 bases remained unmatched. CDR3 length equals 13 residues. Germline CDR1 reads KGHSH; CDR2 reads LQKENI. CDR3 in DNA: TGTGCCAGCTCCCGACAGGGGCTCCCCGAGCAGTACTTC. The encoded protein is CASSRQGLPEQYF.

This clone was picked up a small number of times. CDR3 nucleotide sequence: TGTGCCAGCAGCTTAGGAGGGGAGGTTGAAAAACTGTTTTTT. Amino acid sequence: CASSLGGEVEKLFF. The V and J genes are TRBV7-2 and TRBJ1-4, with D possibly TRBD1 on 5 matching bases. This CDR3 contains 14 residues. CDR1 is SGHTA and CDR2 is FQGNSA in the germline V gene. V was cut by 1 base and J by 7 bases, with 10 bases left in between. The variable domain in full, with the rest retrieved from reference TRBV7-2 and TRBJ1-4, is GAGVSQSPSNKVTEKGKDVELRCDPISGHTALYWYRQSLGQGLEFLIYFQGNSAPDKSGLPSDRFSAERTGGSVSTLTIQRTQQEDSAVYLCASSLGGEVEKLFFGSGTQLSVL.

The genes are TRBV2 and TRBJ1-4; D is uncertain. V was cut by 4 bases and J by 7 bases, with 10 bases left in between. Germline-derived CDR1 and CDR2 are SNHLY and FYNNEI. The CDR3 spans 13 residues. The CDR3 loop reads CASSARQAEKLFF. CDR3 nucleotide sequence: TGTGCCAGCAGTGCGCGACAAGCTGAAAAACTGTTTTTT.